A selection of T cell receptor beta chains follows, all from one sample in a study of cytomegalovirus exposure and HLA in healthy donors. Clones were read by immunoSEQ multiplex PCR, and TCRdb kept only the in-frame ones, dropping some. In the table there are 60,000 to 75,000 clones, approximately 79% of which are singletons. Sequencing was done on a sample of PBMCs. The receptors were gathered from a woman in her thirties in good health and CMV-seronegative. The CDR3 runs from the conserved cysteine through the conserved F or W. The order of the fields is D gene, clone size, J gene, V gene, CDR3 DNA, CDR3 protein. The D gene is left open where the match is weak. Expanded clones are given a class, and other clones once, few, many or no size at all.

D gene: TRBD2
clone size: NA
J gene: TRBJ2-1
V gene: TRBV30
CDR3 DNA: TGTGCCTGGAGTGTAAGACTAGCGGGAGGCAATGAGCAGTTCTTC
CDR3 protein: CAWSVRLAGGNEQFF

D gene: NA
clone size: NA
J gene: TRBJ1-2
V gene: TRBV19
CDR3 DNA: TGTGCCAGTAGTATACCGGGTTCCCCTGGGGGCTACACCTTC
CDR3 protein: CASSIPGSPGGYTF

D gene: NA
clone size: NA
J gene: TRBJ2-2
V gene: TRBV7-9
CDR3 DNA: TGTGCCAGCAGCTTGGAGGGAACCGGGGAGCTGTTTTTT
CDR3 protein: CASSLEGTGELFF

D gene: NA
clone size: NA
J gene: TRBJ2-1
V gene: TRBV11-2
CDR3 DNA: TGTGCCAGCAGCTTAGGGGTGGCTAGCCATGAGCAGTTCTTC
CDR3 protein: CASSLGVASHEQFF

D gene: TRBD1
clone size: few
J gene: TRBJ2-1
V gene: TRBV29-1
CDR3 DNA: TGCAGCGTCGGGACAGGGATCTACAATGAGCAGTTCTTC
CDR3 protein: CSVGTGIYNEQFF

D gene: TRBD1
clone size: NA
J gene: TRBJ1-1
V gene: TRBV6-5
CDR3 DNA: TGTGCCAGCTCATTAACAGGGGGTGGGAAGACTGAAGCTTTCTTT
CDR3 protein: CASSLTGGGKTEAFF

D gene: NA
clone size: NA
J gene: TRBJ2-1
V gene: TRBV7-9
CDR3 DNA: TGTGCCACCTCGGGTGCCTCCTACAATGAGCAGTTCTTC
CDR3 protein: CATSGASYNEQFF

D gene: NA
clone size: NA
J gene: TRBJ2-1
V gene: TRBV19
CDR3 DNA: TGTGCCAGCCGCGGGGACTACAATGAGCAGTTCTTC
CDR3 protein: CASRGDYNEQFF

D gene: TRBD2
clone size: NA
J gene: TRBJ2-3
V gene: TRBV18
CDR3 DNA: TGTGCCAGCTCATTCTCTGAGCGGGGGGCAGATACGCAGTATTTT
CDR3 protein: CASSFSERGADTQYF

D gene: NA
clone size: NA
J gene: TRBJ1-5
V gene: TRBV6-6
CDR3 DNA: TGTGCCAGCAGGCACATGGAGACTGGCAATCAGCCCCAGCATTTT
CDR3 protein: CASRHMETGNQPQHF

D gene: TRBD1
clone size: NA
J gene: TRBJ1-2
V gene: TRBV29-1
CDR3 DNA: TGCAGCGCCTCCGGGACAGGGGGGAGTGAAGGCTACACCTTC
CDR3 protein: CSASGTGGSEGYTF

D gene: NA
clone size: few
J gene: TRBJ1-1
V gene: TRBV30
CDR3 DNA: TGTGCCTTAATTAAACAGGGAAATAAGAGGGACACTGAAGCTTTCTTT
CDR3 protein: CALIKQGNKRDTEAFF

D gene: NA
clone size: NA
J gene: TRBJ2-1
V gene: TRBV6-6
CDR3 DNA: TGTGCCAGCAGCTTCAGGACAGTTTACAATGAGCAGTTCTTC
CDR3 protein: CASSFRTVYNEQFF

D gene: TRBD2
clone size: NA
J gene: TRBJ2-1
V gene: TRBV9
CDR3 DNA: TGTGCCAGCAGCGATCGACTAGCGGGAGGGTACAATGAGCAGTTCTTC
CDR3 protein: CASSDRLAGGYNEQFF

D gene: NA
clone size: NA
J gene: TRBJ2-4
V gene: TRBV30
CDR3 DNA: TGTGCCTCTGCGGTGTCCTGGGCCAAAAACATTCAGTACTTC
CDR3 protein: CASAVSWAKNIQYF

D gene: NA
clone size: NA
J gene: TRBJ1-6
V gene: TRBV7-8
CDR3 DNA: TGTGCCAGCAGCTTAGACCTTGACAGGCCGGTGACTTCACCCCTCCACTTT
CDR3 protein: CASSLDLDRPVTSPLHF

D gene: NA
clone size: NA
J gene: TRBJ2-6
V gene: TRBV7-9
CDR3 DNA: TGTGCCAGCACCCCAGGGTTCTCTGGGGCCAACGTCCTGACTTTC
CDR3 protein: CASTPGFSGANVLTF

D gene: TRBD2
clone size: NA
J gene: TRBJ2-3
V gene: TRBV6-1
CDR3 DNA: TGTGCCAGCAGTGGACTAGCGGGGGGCCTAAGCACAGATACGCAGTATTTT
CDR3 protein: CASSGLAGGLSTDTQYF

D gene: NA
clone size: few
J gene: TRBJ2-7
V gene: TRBV9
CDR3 DNA: TGTGCCAGCACCTCGGGGCAGGGGAACTACGAGCAGTACTTC
CDR3 protein: CASTSGQGNYEQYF

D gene: NA
clone size: NA
J gene: TRBJ2-3
V gene: TRBV2
CDR3 DNA: TGTGCCAGCACCTGGGACTCCCGGACGGATACGCAGTATTTT
CDR3 protein: CASTWDSRTDTQYF

D gene: NA
clone size: NA
J gene: TRBJ1-2
V gene: TRBV7-2
CDR3 DNA: TGTGCCAGCAGCCGGGACTTCGATGGCTACACCTTC
CDR3 protein: CASSRDFDGYTF

D gene: NA
clone size: NA
J gene: TRBJ1-1
V gene: TRBV11-3
CDR3 DNA: TGTGCCAGCAGCTTAGATATCGGGGGGCGGACTGAAGCTTTCTTT
CDR3 protein: CASSLDIGGRTEAFF

D gene: TRBD1
clone size: once
J gene: TRBJ2-7
V gene: TRBV5-1
CDR3 DNA: TGCGCCAGCAGCTCTATACAGGGGGCTTCTTACAAGCAGTACTTC
CDR3 protein: CASSSIQGASYKQYF

D gene: TRBD1
clone size: few
J gene: TRBJ1-2
V gene: TRBV19
CDR3 DNA: TGTGCCACCAAACCTGGGACAGGGGAGGGCTATGGCTACACCTTC
CDR3 protein: CATKPGTGEGYGYTF

D gene: TRBD2
clone size: NA
J gene: TRBJ2-2
V gene: TRBV2
CDR3 DNA: TGTGCCAGCAGTCTCCGCCTGATAAGAACTAGCGGGAGCCCGAACACCGGGGAGCTGTTTTTT
CDR3 protein: CASSLRLIRTSGSPNTGELFF

D gene: NA
clone size: NA
J gene: TRBJ2-1
V gene: TRBV9
CDR3 DNA: TGTGCCAGCAGCGCGGAGGGTCGTTCCTACAATGAGCAGTTCTTC
CDR3 protein: CASSAEGRSYNEQFF

D gene: TRBD1
clone size: NA
J gene: TRBJ1-3
V gene: TRBV19
CDR3 DNA: TGTGCCAGTGAGGGACAGGTCTCTGGAAACACCATATATTTT
CDR3 protein: CASEGQVSGNTIYF

D gene: TRBD1
clone size: NA
J gene: TRBJ2-5
V gene: TRBV19
CDR3 DNA: TGTGCCAGTAGTATTGAGGGCAGGGGGCGGCGGGAGACCCAGTACTTC
CDR3 protein: CASSIEGRGRRETQYF

D gene: NA
clone size: NA
J gene: TRBJ1-2
V gene: TRBV11-3
CDR3 DNA: TGTGCCAGCAGCTCCGGTTCCAACTATGGCTACACCTTC
CDR3 protein: CASSSGSNYGYTF

D gene: TRBD1
clone size: NA
J gene: TRBJ1-1
V gene: TRBV6-5
CDR3 DNA: TGTGCCAGCAGTGGACAGGGTCGGACTGAAGCTTTCTTT
CDR3 protein: CASSGQGRTEAFF

D gene: TRBD1
clone size: NA
J gene: TRBJ1-4
V gene: TRBV18
CDR3 DNA: TGTGCCAGCTCACCCCCCGGGACAGGGGGGGAAAAACTGTTTTTT
CDR3 protein: CASSPPGTGGEKLFF

D gene: NA
clone size: NA
J gene: TRBJ2-4
V gene: TRBV9
CDR3 DNA: TGTGCCAGCAGCGTAGCTGGCGAAGGGGCGCACATTCAGTACTTC
CDR3 protein: CASSVAGEGAHIQYF

D gene: NA
clone size: once
J gene: TRBJ2-1
V gene: TRBV7-9
CDR3 DNA: TGTGCCAGCAGCTTAGACAACTACAATGAGCAGTTCTTC
CDR3 protein: CASSLDNYNEQFF

D gene: NA
clone size: once
J gene: TRBJ2-5
V gene: TRBV7-9
CDR3 DNA: TGTGCCAGCACGGGAGAGACCCAGTACTTC
CDR3 protein: CASTGETQYF

D gene: NA
clone size: NA
J gene: TRBJ1-1
V gene: TRBV7-9
CDR3 DNA: TGTGCCAGCAGCACCCCCAGAGAGGGCGAAACGAACACTGAAGCTTTCTTT
CDR3 protein: CASSTPREGETNTEAFF

D gene: NA
clone size: NA
J gene: TRBJ1-6
V gene: TRBV7-6
CDR3 DNA: TGTGCCAGCAGCTCTGATAATTCACCCCTCCACTTT
CDR3 protein: CASSSDNSPLHF

D gene: TRBD1
clone size: NA
J gene: TRBJ2-7
V gene: TRBV2
CDR3 DNA: TGTGCCAGCAGTGTGGGACAGCTCAAAGGGTTCTACGAGCAGTACTTC
CDR3 protein: CASSVGQLKGFYEQYF

D gene: NA
clone size: NA
J gene: TRBJ2-1
V gene: TRBV5-4
CDR3 DNA: TGTGCCAGCAGCTTGAAGCTAAGCGGTGAGCAGTTCTTC
CDR3 protein: CASSLKLSGEQFF

D gene: TRBD1
clone size: NA
J gene: TRBJ2-5
V gene: TRBV25-1
CDR3 DNA: TGTGCCAGCATACCCGCGACGGGACAGGGCCAAGAGACCCAGTACTTC
CDR3 protein: CASIPATGQGQETQYF

D gene: TRBD1
clone size: NA
J gene: TRBJ1-6
V gene: TRBV27
CDR3 DNA: TGTGCCAGCAGTTTATTCTGGGGACAGGGTTACTCACCCCTCCACTTT
CDR3 protein: CASSLFWGQGYSPLHF

D gene: TRBD1
clone size: NA
J gene: TRBJ1-1
V gene: TRBV14
CDR3 DNA: TGTGCCAGCAGCCTTTGGACAGGGGGCACTGAAGCTTTCTTT
CDR3 protein: CASSLWTGGTEAFF

D gene: NA
clone size: once
J gene: TRBJ2-3
V gene: TRBV10-2
CDR3 DNA: TGCGCCAGCAGTGATAGGGGTGAGACAGATACGCAGTATTTT
CDR3 protein: CASSDRGETDTQYF

D gene: TRBD2
clone size: NA
J gene: TRBJ2-1
V gene: TRBV12-5
CDR3 DNA: TGTGCTAGTGGTTTGCAAGCCCTAGCGGACCACTACAATGAGCAGTTCTTC
CDR3 protein: CASGLQALADHYNEQFF

D gene: NA
clone size: NA
J gene: TRBJ1-5
V gene: TRBV6-5
CDR3 DNA: TGTGCCAGCAGCCCAAGTAGGAGGGAGCCCCAGCATTTT
CDR3 protein: CASSPSRREPQHF

D gene: TRBD1
clone size: NA
J gene: TRBJ1-3
V gene: TRBV6-5
CDR3 DNA: TGTGCCAGCAGATACGACAGGGCTGGAAACACCATATATTTT
CDR3 protein: CASRYDRAGNTIYF

D gene: TRBD1
clone size: NA
J gene: TRBJ1-1
V gene: TRBV11-2
CDR3 DNA: TGTGCCAGCAGCCGTCGAGACAGGGCGAACACTGAAGCTTTCTTT
CDR3 protein: CASSRRDRANTEAFF

D gene: NA
clone size: NA
J gene: TRBJ1-3
V gene: TRBV21-1
CDR3 DNA: TGTGCCAGCAGCCTACTTTGGACAGGGGGAAATAACACCATATATTTT
CDR3 protein: CASSLLWTGGNNTIYF